The 28 T cell receptor beta chains below come from one sample, sequenced in a study of T cell responses to AZD1222 COVID-19 vaccine. The method was immunoSEQ multiplex PCR; TCRdb's version includes in-frame clones alone and lacks a portion of them. The sample carries just under 95,000 clones, approximately 90% recorded once. This sample comprised peripheral blood, obtained on day 0 of AZD1222 vaccination. The receptors stem from an adult in good health.

This chain joins TRBV7-8 and TRBJ1-1, with D hard to call. Trimming cost V 5 bases and J 1 base, with 5 bases left between them. CDR1 SGHVS and CDR2 FQNEAQ come from the germline V gene. The CDR3 covers 12 residues. The CDR3 loop is CASSPPNTEAFF. CDR3 DNA: TGTGCCAGCAGCCCTCCGAACACTGAAGCTTTCTTT.

The rearrangement uses TRBV27 and TRBJ2-3; TRBD2 agrees at 8 bases. Trimming removed 1 base from V and 2 bases from J; junction bases left unmatched: 5. The germline gives CDR1 MNHEY, CDR2 SMNVEV (reference sequence). The CDR3 covers 16 residues. This chain's CDR3 is CASSLLAGLATDTQYF. Here the CDR3 DNA reads TGTGCCAGCAGTTTATTAGCGGGGTTAGCCACAGATACGCAGTATTTT.

J is TRBJ2-5 and V is TRBV19; D is unclear. The CDR3 length is 14 residues. The germline CDR1 and CDR2 sequences are LNHDA and SQIVND (reference sequence). The germline V and J ends were trimmed by 2 bases and 0 bases, with 7 bases remaining between them. The CDR3 nucleotides read TGTGCCAGTAGTATAAACGTTAACCAAGAGACCCAGTACTTC. This sequence encodes CASSINVNQETQYF.

The chain uses TRBV4-2 and TRBJ1-2; a possible D gene is TRBD1 (5 bases). With 0 bases removed from V and 7 bases from J, the gap between germline ends came to 21 bases. Germline CDR1 LGHNA, CDR2 YNFKEQ. CDR3 length: 17 amino acids. The CDR3 is CASSQEVVLVSRGGYTF. In DNA form, the CDR3 reads TGTGCCAGCAGCCAAGAGGTAGTCTTAGTCTCTAGGGGTGGCTACACCTTC.

The chain employs TRBV28 and TRBJ1-6; TRBD1 agrees at 8 bases. From germline, CDR1 is MDHEN and CDR2 SYDVKM. The CDR3 length is 15 residues. V lost 4 bases and J lost 8; bases outside the gene matches: 7. The chain's CDR3 is CASSSTGQGHSPLHF. For the CDR3, the DNA is TGTGCCAGCAGTTCGACCGGACAGGGACATTCACCCCTCCACTTT.

The chain is built from TRBV28 and TRBJ1-2; no clear D. V was trimmed by 6 bases and J by 5 bases, leaving 19 bases between them. The CDR3 covers 15 residues. Germline V gene sequence: CDR1 MDHEN, CDR2 SYDVKM. CDR3 DNA sequence: TGTGCCAGCAGCCGCGCCCTTCGGGTTTATTATGGCTACACCTTC. Translated: CASSRALRVYYGYTF.

The chain has TRBV19 and TRBJ1-1; TRBD1 might be the D (5 bases). V shed 7 bases and J shed 5 bases, with 20 bases lying between them. The germline CDR1 and CDR2 sequences are LNHDA and SQIVND (reference sequence). The CDR3 is 15 amino acids. The CDR3 spells CASTTGWQGGTEAFF. CDR3 bases: TGTGCCAGTACCACTGGGTGGCAGGGAGGAACTGAAGCTTTCTTT.

This clone was detected only a few times. The chain's CDR3 is CASRSNGMGTDTQYF. CDR3 DNA: TGTGCCAGCAGGTCTAACGGGATGGGCACAGATACGCAGTATTTT. The chain links TRBV6-6 to TRBJ2-3; tentative D call: TRBD2 (5 bases). CDR3 length: 15 residues. Germline assignment: CDR1 MNHNY and CDR2 SVGAGI (reference sequence). The germline V and J ends were trimmed by 6 bases and 1 base, with 14 bases remaining between them.

This sequence joins TRBV5-1 and TRBJ1-3, with 8 nucleotides matching TRBD1. This CDR3 is built from 15 residues. Trimming cost V 4 bases and J 6 bases; bases outside gene matches: 9. Germline CDR1 is SGHRS and CDR2 is YFSETQ. The CDR3 DNA is TGCGCCAGCAGCGTAGGGGACAGGACTATAAACACCATATATTTT. This sequence encodes CASSVGDRTINTIYF.

The genes are TRBV10-3 and TRBJ2-1; TRBD2 matches at 8 bases. CDR1 is ENHRY and CDR2 is SYGVKD in the germline V gene. This CDR3 is built from 12 residues. V shed 11 bases, J shed 6 bases, and the junction held 6 bases outside the gene matches. This CDR3 reads CAVGRGVNEQFF. Written as DNA, the CDR3 is TGTGCCGTCGGGCGGGGGGTCAATGAGCAGTTCTTC.

This clone was seen a few times. The chain links TRBV4-3 to TRBJ2-7; D is possibly TRBD2 (7 bases). In germline, CDR1 is LGHNA, CDR2 YSLEER. V gave up 2 bases and J gave up 1 base, with 12 bases separating them. The length of the CDR3 is 15 residues. The CDR3 reads CASSQQQGGSYEQYF. The CDR3 region has the DNA TGCGCCAGCAGCCAACAACAGGGAGGGTCCTACGAGCAGTACTTC.

This clone has only a few counts. The CDR3 region has the DNA TGCAGCGTTTTCCCGGGACAGGGGGCCGGAGGCTACACCTTC. Protein: CSVFPGQGAGGYTF. The chain is built from TRBV29-1 and TRBJ1-2, with 12 bases identical to TRBD1. Germline CDR1 is SQVTM and CDR2 is ANQGSEA. Trimming at V came to 5 bases and at J to 8 bases, leaving 9 bases not matched to a gene. This CDR3 region has 14 residues.

The rearrangement links TRBV5-4 to TRBJ2-2; 7 positions match TRBD1. Trimming cost V 6 bases and J 6 bases; bases outside gene matches: 8. The CDR3 runs 14 residues. Germline CDR1 is SGHNT and CDR2 is YYREEE (reference sequence). The CDR3: CASTQNRGAGELFF. In DNA, the CDR3 is TGTGCCAGCACGCAAAACAGGGGCGCCGGGGAGCTGTTTTTT.

The chain has TRBV6-5 and TRBJ1-2; no reliable D call. This CDR3 is 13 amino acids long. V was cut by 3 bases and J by 2 bases, with 7 bases left in between. Germline values: CDR1 MNHEY, CDR2 SVGAGI. The CDR3 loop reads CASSYGENYGYTF. In DNA form, the CDR3 reads TGTGCCAGCAGTTATGGGGAAAACTATGGCTACACCTTC.

In this sample, this clone turned up once. This chain joins TRBV19 and TRBJ2-4; 8 nucleotides align to TRBD1. Trimming took 5 bases from V and 9 from J; bases not matched to a gene: 6. The germline V gene has CDR1 LNHDA and CDR2 SQIVND (reference sequence). The CDR3 length is 13 residues. As DNA, the CDR3 is TGTGCCAGTAGTCCCAGGACAGGGACCATTCAGTACTTC. Translation gives CASSPRTGTIQYF.

The CDR3 protein is CASSSRERYEQYF. CDR3 in DNA: TGTGCCAGCAGCTCCCGTGAGCGCTACGAGCAGTACTTC. The chain is built from TRBV7-2 and TRBJ2-5; no reliable D call. The last part of the DNA fits TRBJ2-7 better; the J call may be wrong. The germline gives CDR1 SGHTA, CDR2 FQGNSA. This CDR3 is built from 13 residues.

V is TRBV7-2 and J is TRBJ2-7, with TRBD1 identical over 8 bases. The germline gives CDR1 SGHTA, CDR2 FQGNSA. The CDR3 spans 14 residues. The J segment lost 4 bases and the V segment lost 2 bases, leaving 4 bases of the junction unmatched. CDR3 sequence reads: CASSLTGGGYEQYF. CDR3 coding DNA: TGTGCCAGCAGCTTAACAGGGGGTGGTTACGAGCAGTACTTC.

The table lists this clone with a count of one. The gene calls are TRBV4-1 and TRBJ1-6, with a weak D call TRBD1 (5 bases). CDR1 and CDR2 (germline): MGHRA, YSYEKL. The CDR3 has 17 residues. The ends were cut back, 0 bases at V and 7 bases at J, with 16 bases in the middle. The CDR3 DNA reads TGCGCCAGCAGCCAAGATATACCCCAGGGCGTAAATTCACCCCTCCACTTT. This sequence encodes CASSQDIPQGVNSPLHF.

The chain couples TRBV12-3 or TRBV12-4 to TRBJ2-5; D may correspond to TRBD1 or TRBD2 (5 bases each). CDR3 length: 13 amino acids. V lost 8 bases and J 4 bases, leaving 14 bases between the germline ends. CDR3 in DNA: TGTGCCAGCGAGGGGTCGGGTCGAGAGACCCAGTACTTC. This encodes CASEGSGRETQYF.

The V gene is TRBV2, the J gene TRBJ1-5; D is ambiguous. Germline loops: CDR1 SNHLY, CDR2 FYNNEI. CDR3 length: 14 residues. V lost 3 bases to trimming and J lost 3 bases, with 9 bases between them. The CDR3 region is CASSERLLNQPQHF. DNA of the CDR3: TGTGCCAGCAGTGAGCGACTCCTCAATCAGCCCCAGCATTTT.

The CDR3 loop is CASSYSLYLNYEQYF. The CDR3 DNA follows: TGTGCCAGCAGTTACTCCCTATACCTAAACTACGAGCAGTACTTC. The V gene is TRBV6-5, the J gene TRBJ2-7; D remains ambiguous. Between the trimmed V and J ends, which lost 0 bases and 3 bases, there was a span of 12 bases. The CDR3 runs 15 residues. Germline CDR1 MNHEY, CDR2 SVGAGI.

This chain connects TRBV18 to TRBJ1-1; no firm D call. Germline V gives CDR1 KGHSH, CDR2 LQKENI. This CDR3 is 14 amino acids long. Trimming pared 6 bases from V and 6 bases from J, leaving 17 bases between. The CDR3 DNA is TGTGCCAGCTCCCCTAGTCTGGGGTTATCTGAAGCTTTCTTT. Protein product: CASSPSLGLSEAFF.

The chain links TRBV5-8 to TRBJ1-2; D is perhaps TRBD1 (5 bases). This CDR3 has 14 residues. Germline V lookup: CDR1 SGHTS, CDR2 YDEGEE. V was cut by 1 base and J by 1 base, with 8 bases left in between. CDR3 nucleotides: TGTGCCAGCAGCTTGCGGGGGGTTAACTATGGCTACACCTTC. Protein: CASSLRGVNYGYTF.

This sequence joins TRBV6-6 and TRBJ1-1, with D hard to call. The CDR3 has 15 residues. The ends were cut back, 6 bases at V and 1 base at J, with 15 bases in the middle. The germline V gene has CDR1 MNHNY and CDR2 SVGAGI (reference sequence). The CDR3 region is CASSLTEHWNTEAFF. In DNA, the CDR3 is TGTGCCAGCAGCCTAACAGAGCACTGGAACACTGAAGCTTTCTTT.

The chain couples TRBV5-1 to TRBJ1-1; the match to TRBD1 covers 7 bases. CDR3 length equals 14 residues. V gave up 3 bases and J gave up 4 bases; unmatched junction bases: 6. Germline V gives CDR1 SGHRS, CDR2 YFSETQ. CDR3 coding DNA: TGCGCCAGCAGCTATCTGGCAGGGGGCACTGAAGCTTTCTTT. It yields the protein CASSYLAGGTEAFF.

This sequence joins TRBV29-1 and TRBJ2-7; 7 bases are a match to TRBD1. Germline-derived CDR1 and CDR2 are SQVTM and ANQGSEA. With V trimmed by 5 bases and J by 3 bases, 7 bases remained unmatched. The CDR3 loop spans 13 amino acids. As DNA, the CDR3 is TGCAGCGTTTCTGACAGGGCCCTCTACGAGCAGTACTTC. Translating gives CSVSDRALYEQYF.

The rearrangement joins TRBV3-1 (or the pseudogene TRBV3-2) to TRBJ2-7, with D maybe TRBD1 (6 bases). From germline, CDR1 is LGHDT and CDR2 YNNKEL (reference sequence). The CDR3 spans 15 residues. With 2 bases removed from V and 2 bases from J, the gap between germline ends came to 13 bases. The CDR3 sequence: CASSQRFDRTYEQYF. Written as DNA, the CDR3 is TGTGCCAGCAGCCAAAGATTCGACAGGACCTACGAGCAGTACTTC.

The gene calls are TRBV6-5 and TRBJ1-4; D unclear. CDR3 length: 15 amino acids. Per germline, CDR1 MNHEY and CDR2 SVGAGI. The ends were cut back, 0 bases at V and 5 bases at J, with 10 bases in the middle. CDR3 in amino acids: CASSYSLRSNEKLFF. For the CDR3, the DNA is TGTGCCAGCAGTTACTCGTTGCGTTCCAATGAAAAACTGTTTTTT.